The 21 T cell receptor beta chains below all came from one sample that was sequenced in a study of blood T cell repertoires in COVID-19. Sequencing was performed with immunoSEQ multiplex PCR; in TCRdb, only in-frame clones are kept and a portion is missing. The table lists 150,000 to 200,000 clones, 70% to 90% of them singletons. The sequencing sample was made of peripheral blood. The source is a man aged 55 to 69 with active or convalescent COVID-19.

V is TRBV6-5 and J is TRBJ2-5; 8 bases map to TRBD1. Germline assignment: CDR1 MNHEY and CDR2 SVGAGI. The CDR3 runs to 13 residues. Losses at the gene ends were 8 bases for V and 5 bases for J; bases not matched to a gene: 7. The CDR3 loop reads CASGRTGRETQYF. As DNA, the CDR3 is TGTGCCAGCGGGCGGACAGGGCGGGAGACCCAGTACTTC.

The chain recombines TRBV5-6 with TRBJ2-1; 7 bases map to TRBD2. J lost 10 bases, V lost 7 bases, and 5 bases had no gene match. The germline V gene has CDR1 SGHDT and CDR2 YYEEEE. The CDR3 covers 11 residues. The CDR3 region has the DNA TGTGCCAGCGCTTTGCGGGGGGAGCAGTTCTTC. As protein: CASALRGEQFF. The variable domain in full, with the rest retrieved from reference TRBV5-6 and TRBJ2-1, is DAGVTQSPTHLIKTRGQQVTLRCSPKSGHDTVSWYQQALGQGPQFIFQYYEEEERQRGNFPDRFSGHQFPNYSSELNVNALLLGDSALYLCASALRGEQFFGPGTRLTVL.

The chain has TRBV19 and TRBJ1-5; TRBD1 matches at 9 bases. The CDR3 runs 13 residues. The V gene's germline CDR1 is LNHDA and CDR2 SQIVND (reference sequence). V lost 7 bases, J lost 4 bases, and 2 bases stayed unmatched. The chain's CDR3 is CASTDRGNQPQHF. CDR3 nucleotide sequence: TGTGCCAGTACGGACAGGGGAAATCAGCCCCAGCATTTT. The complete variable domain, with remaining parts taken from reference TRBV19 and TRBJ1-5, reads DGGITQSPKYLFRKEGQNVTLSCEQNLNHDAMYWYRQDPGQGLRLIYYSQIVNDFQKGDIAEGYSVSREKKESFPLTVTSAQKNPTAFYLCASTDRGNQPQHFGDGTRLSIL.

The chain has TRBV5-8 and TRBJ2-5; TRBD1 aligns across 7 bases. Germline lookup yields CDR1 SGHTS and CDR2 YDEGEE. Losses at the gene ends were 4 bases for V and 4 bases for J; bases not matched to a gene: 7. The CDR3 spans 14 residues. Written as DNA, the CDR3 is TGTGCCAGCAGCCGAATAGGGGGCAGAGAGACCCAGTACTTC. This sequence encodes CASSRIGGRETQYF.

The chain uses TRBV3-1 (or the pseudogene TRBV3-2) and TRBJ1-2; D unclear. The CDR3 contains 13 residues. Trimming removed 4 bases at V and 4 bases at J, with 10 bases between. CDR1 and CDR2 from the germline V gene are LGHDT and YNNKEL (reference sequence). For the CDR3, the DNA is TGTGCCAGCAGCCTAAAGCTGTCCTATGGCTACACCTTC. It is translated as CASSLKLSYGYTF.

The genes are TRBV5-1 and TRBJ2-1, with unresolved D. CDR1 SGHRS and CDR2 YFSETQ come from the germline V gene. Trimming removed 2 bases at V and 2 bases at J, with 8 bases between. This CDR3 is 14 amino acids long. The CDR3 sequence: CASSFFNTYNEQFF. DNA for the CDR3: TGCGCCAGCAGCTTCTTCAACACCTACAATGAGCAGTTCTTC.

The V gene is TRBV11-3, the J gene TRBJ2-2; TRBD1 matches at 11 bases. V shed 5 bases, J shed 4 bases, and the junction held 3 bases outside the gene matches. The V gene's germline CDR1 is SGHNT and CDR2 YENEEA. CDR3 size: 15 residues. CDR3 nucleotides: TGTGCCAGCAGCAGGGGGACAGGGGGCACCGGGGAGCTGTTTTTT. It specifies CASSRGTGGTGELFF.

J is TRBJ1-3 and V is TRBV5-4; 9 positions match TRBD1. This CDR3 is built from 16 residues. Germline V gives CDR1 SGHNT, CDR2 YYREEE (reference sequence). With 0 bases clipped from V and 4 bases from J, the junction kept 5 bases outside the gene matches. The CDR3 DNA sequence: TGTGCCAGCAGCTTGGGGACAGGGGTTGGGGGAAACACCATATATTTT. It yields the protein CASSLGTGVGGNTIYF. The full variable domain, with the rest looked up from reference TRBV5-4 and TRBJ1-3, is ETGVTQSPTHLIKTRGQQVTLRCSSQSGHNTVSWYQQALGQGPQFIFQYYREEENGRGNFPPRFSGLQFPNYSSELNVNALELDDSALYLCASSLGTGVGGNTIYFGEGSWLTVV.

The chain employs TRBV9 and TRBJ2-7; D is ambiguous. Germline V CDR1 and CDR2: SGDLS, YYNGEE. This CDR3 comprises 15 residues. The V end lost 4 bases, the J end lost 1 base, and 15 bases lay between the germline ends. The CDR3, as DNA: TGTGCCAGCAGCCCCTACGGAGTCTCATCCTACGAGCAGTACTTC. Its protein is CASSPYGVSSYEQYF.

The genes are TRBV19 and TRBJ2-1; D is undetermined. Germline values: CDR1 LNHDA, CDR2 SQIVND (reference sequence). V dropped 1 base and J dropped 6 bases, with 10 bases sitting between them. This CDR3 comprises 14 residues. CDR3 in amino acids: CASSIVSTGNEQFF. CDR3 sequence (DNA): TGTGCCAGTAGTATAGTCTCGACGGGCAATGAGCAGTTCTTC.

This sequence joins TRBV29-1 and TRBJ1-2, with D maybe TRBD1 (5 bases). CDR3 length: 13 residues. V gave up 3 bases and J gave up 6 bases, with 14 bases separating them. Germline V gene data show CDR1 as SQVTM and CDR2 as ANQGSEA. This CDR3 is CSVDLGGSHGYTF. In DNA form, the CDR3 reads TGCAGCGTTGATCTCGGGGGTAGCCATGGCTACACCTTC.

The chain joins TRBV5-5 to TRBJ2-7; D unresolved. V was cut by 0 bases and J by 6 bases, with 10 bases left in between. There are 13 residues in the CDR3. Germline V gives CDR1 SGHKS, CDR2 YYEKEE (reference sequence). The CDR3 reads CASSLGGVGEQYF. The CDR3, as DNA: TGTGCCAGCAGCTTGGGTGGAGTGGGCGAGCAGTACTTC.

The V gene is TRBV18, the J gene TRBJ1-1; D is possibly TRBD1 (5 bases). The CDR3 has 13 residues. V lost 6 bases and J 0 bases, leaving 8 bases between the germline ends. CDR1 is KGHSH, CDR2 LQKENI, per germline. As DNA, the CDR3 is TGTGCCAGCTCGCAGGGCTTGAACACTGAAGCTTTCTTT. It codes for CASSQGLNTEAFF.

This clone turned up a few times. V is TRBV11-2 and J is TRBJ2-3; D remains unclear. The V gene's germline CDR1 is SGHAT and CDR2 FQNNGV. The CDR3 runs to 16 residues. Trimming removed 5 bases from V and 1 base from J, with 16 bases in between. As DNA, the CDR3 is TGTGCCAGCAGCCCTCAGAGTGCGACTCGCACAGATACGCAGTATTTT. Translation: CASSPQSATRTDTQYF.

The chain is built from TRBV3-1 (or the pseudogene TRBV3-2) and TRBJ1-3, with no clear D. CDR1 is LGHDT and CDR2 is YNNKEL in the germline V gene (reference sequence). There are 15 residues in the CDR3. V lost 0 bases, J lost 4 bases, and 10 bases lay in between. The CDR3 sequence: CASSQDHSSGNTIYF. The CDR3 coding sequence is TGTGCCAGCAGCCAAGATCACAGCTCCGGAAACACCATATATTTT.

This chain connects TRBV5-4 to TRBJ1-2; D is ambiguous. CDR3 size: 15 residues. Germline V gives CDR1 SGHNT, CDR2 YYREEE (reference sequence). V was cut by 2 bases and J by 5 bases, with 16 bases left in between. The CDR3, as DNA: TGTGCCAGCAGCTTCCGGGGAGACCGAATATATGGCTACACCTTC. It translates to CASSFRGDRIYGYTF.

The V and J genes are TRBV19 and TRBJ1-5; 9 bases fit TRBD1. CDR1 and CDR2 from the germline V gene are LNHDA and SQIVND (reference sequence). Losses at the gene ends were 5 bases for V and 4 bases for J; bases not matched to a gene: 18. The CDR3 is made up of 19 amino acids. The CDR3, as DNA: TGTGCCAGTAGTCGTACTACAGGGGGCTCCTTGAGCCTTAATCAGCCCCAGCATTTT. This gives the protein CASSRTTGGSLSLNQPQHF.

V gene TRBV2 combines with J gene TRBJ1-4; the D gene is possibly TRBD1 (6 bases). CDR3 length: 17 residues. The germline V and J ends were trimmed by 7 bases and 0 bases, with 18 bases remaining between them. In germline, CDR1 is SNHLY, CDR2 FYNNEI. For the CDR3, the DNA is TGTGCCAGCACAGATCGGACAGCGGCGGCAACTAATGAAAAACTGTTTTTT. It codes for CASTDRTAAATNEKLFF.

The chain uses TRBV28 and TRBJ1-6; tentatively, D is TRBD1 (6 bases). From germline, CDR1 is MDHEN and CDR2 SYDVKM. The length of the CDR3 is 17 residues. Trimming left V 7 bases short and J 7 bases short, with 23 bases between. DNA of the CDR3: TGTGCCAGCACCCTCTCAGGGGTGACAGGACAAAATTCACCCCTCCACTTT. Residues: CASTLSGVTGQNSPLHF.

This rearrangement joins TRBV3-1 (or the pseudogene TRBV3-2) to TRBJ2-5; 11 bases agree with TRBD1. Germline lookup yields CDR1 LGHDT and CDR2 YNNKEL (reference sequence). Trimming cost V 5 bases and J 4 bases; bases outside gene matches: 3. CDR3 size: 14 residues. CDR3 sequence (DNA): TGTGCCAGCAGCTCCGGGACAGGGGGAGAGACCCAGTACTTC. Translated, it gives CASSSGTGGETQYF.

In its sample, this clone was seen a few times. This sequence joins TRBV25-1 and TRBJ2-5, with D unresolved. The ends were cut back, 4 bases at V and 5 bases at J, with 8 bases in the middle. This CDR3 spans 12 amino acids. Germline V CDR1 and CDR2: MGHDK, SYGVNS. DNA for the CDR3: TGTGCCAGCAGTGTGGGCATGGAGACCCAGTACTTC. Its translation is CASSVGMETQYF.